This T cell receptor (beta chain) is drawn from a study of cytomegalovirus exposure and HLA in healthy donors. The PCR was carried out with 60 Vbeta primers and 13 Jbeta primers. The table came from immunoSEQ multiplex PCR; TCRdb's copy has only in-frame clones and leaves some out. The table has roughly 120,000 clones, 77% seen once; the top ten hold approximately 5.5%. This clone was counted ten times or more. From germline, CDR1 is WNHNN and CDR2 SYGVQD (reference sequence). Trimming left V 5 bases short and J 5 bases short, with 12 bases between. This CDR3 spans 13 amino acids. The sample taken for sequencing was PBMCs. The receptor was isolated from a man younger than 30 in good health and CMV-seropositive. This chain connects TRBV10-1 to TRBJ1-1; D gene ambiguous. CDR3 protein: CASSLNYGTEAFF. The CDR3 nucleotides read TGCGCCAGCAGTCTCAATTACGGTACTGAAGCTTTCTTT.